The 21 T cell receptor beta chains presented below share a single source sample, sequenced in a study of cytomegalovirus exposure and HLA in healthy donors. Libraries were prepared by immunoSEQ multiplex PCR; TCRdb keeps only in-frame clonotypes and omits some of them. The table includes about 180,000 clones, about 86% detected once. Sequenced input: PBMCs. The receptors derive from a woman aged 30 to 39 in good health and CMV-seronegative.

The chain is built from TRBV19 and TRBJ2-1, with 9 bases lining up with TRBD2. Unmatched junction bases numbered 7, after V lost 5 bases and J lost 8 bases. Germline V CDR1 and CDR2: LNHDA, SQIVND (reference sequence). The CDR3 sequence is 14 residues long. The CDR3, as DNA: TGTGCCAGTAGTTCGCGGGGGGGCGTATATGAGCAGTTCTTC. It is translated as CASSSRGGVYEQFF.

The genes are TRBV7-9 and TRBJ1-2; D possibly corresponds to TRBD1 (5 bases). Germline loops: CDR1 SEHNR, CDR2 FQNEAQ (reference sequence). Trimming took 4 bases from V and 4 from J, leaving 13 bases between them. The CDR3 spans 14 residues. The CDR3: CASSSLTDGYGYTF. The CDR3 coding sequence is TGTGCCAGCAGCTCGCTGACAGACGGCTATGGCTACACCTTC.

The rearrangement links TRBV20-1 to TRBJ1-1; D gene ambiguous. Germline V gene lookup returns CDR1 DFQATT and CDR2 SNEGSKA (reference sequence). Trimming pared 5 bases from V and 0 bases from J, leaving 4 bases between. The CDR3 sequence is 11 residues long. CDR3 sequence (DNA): TGCAGTGCTCCATTGAACACTGAAGCTTTCTTT. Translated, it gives CSAPLNTEAFF.

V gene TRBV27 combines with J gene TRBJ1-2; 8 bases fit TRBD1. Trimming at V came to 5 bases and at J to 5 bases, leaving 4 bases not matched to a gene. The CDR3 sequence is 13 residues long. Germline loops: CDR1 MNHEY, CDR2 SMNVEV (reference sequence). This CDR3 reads CASSQGAGYGYTF. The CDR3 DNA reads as TGTGCCAGCAGTCAGGGGGCGGGGTATGGCTACACCTTC.

This chain's CDR3 is CASSWGPTGIPNYGYTF. CDR3 bases: TGCGCCAGCAGCTGGGGACCGACAGGGATACCAAACTATGGCTACACCTTC. The chain has TRBV5-1 and TRBJ1-2, with 7 bases fitting TRBD1. Trimming took 3 bases from V and 2 from J; bases not matched to a gene: 13. This CDR3 has 17 residues. CDR1 is SGHRS, CDR2 YFSETQ, per germline.

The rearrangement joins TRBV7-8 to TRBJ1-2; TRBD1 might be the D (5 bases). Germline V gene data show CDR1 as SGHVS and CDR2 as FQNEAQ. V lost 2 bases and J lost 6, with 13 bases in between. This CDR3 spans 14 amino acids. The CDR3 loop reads CASSLRDFWDGYTF. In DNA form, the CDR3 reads TGTGCCAGCAGCTTAAGGGACTTCTGGGATGGCTACACCTTC.

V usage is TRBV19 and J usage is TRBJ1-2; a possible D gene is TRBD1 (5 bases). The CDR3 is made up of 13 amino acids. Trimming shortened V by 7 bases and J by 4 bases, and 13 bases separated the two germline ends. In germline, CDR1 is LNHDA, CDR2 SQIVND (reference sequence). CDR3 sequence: CASNHDGGYGYTF. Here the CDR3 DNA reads TGTGCCAGTAACCACGACGGGGGCTATGGCTACACCTTC.

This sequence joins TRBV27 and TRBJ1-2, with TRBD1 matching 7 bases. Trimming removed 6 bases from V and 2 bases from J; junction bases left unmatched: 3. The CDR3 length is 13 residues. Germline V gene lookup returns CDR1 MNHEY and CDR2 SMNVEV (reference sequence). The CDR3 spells CASSRQGNYGYTF. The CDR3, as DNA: TGTGCCAGCAGCCGACAGGGAAACTATGGCTACACCTTC.

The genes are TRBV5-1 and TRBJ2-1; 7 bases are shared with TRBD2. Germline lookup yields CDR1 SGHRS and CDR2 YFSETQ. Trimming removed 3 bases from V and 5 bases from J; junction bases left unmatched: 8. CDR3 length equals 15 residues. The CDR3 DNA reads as TGCGCCAGCAGCTCCGAAGCGGGGTGGAACAATGAGCAGTTCTTC. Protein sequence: CASSSEAGWNNEQFF.

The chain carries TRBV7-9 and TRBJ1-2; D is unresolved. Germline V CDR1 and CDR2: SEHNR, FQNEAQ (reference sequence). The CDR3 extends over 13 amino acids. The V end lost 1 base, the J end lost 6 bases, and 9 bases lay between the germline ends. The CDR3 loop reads CASSLGSGDGYTF. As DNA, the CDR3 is TGTGCCAGCAGCTTAGGAAGCGGGGATGGCTACACCTTC.

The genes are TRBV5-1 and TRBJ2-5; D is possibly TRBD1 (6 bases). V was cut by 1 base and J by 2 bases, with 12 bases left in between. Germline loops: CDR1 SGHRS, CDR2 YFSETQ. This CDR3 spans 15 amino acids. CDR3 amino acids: CASSLRPQGQETQYF. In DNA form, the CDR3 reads TGCGCCAGCAGCTTGAGACCACAGGGACAAGAGACCCAGTACTTC.

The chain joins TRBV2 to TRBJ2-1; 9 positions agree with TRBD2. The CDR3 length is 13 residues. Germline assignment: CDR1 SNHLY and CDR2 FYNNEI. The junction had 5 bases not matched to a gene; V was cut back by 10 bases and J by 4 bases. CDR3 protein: CATTSGSYNEQFF. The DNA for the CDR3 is TGTGCCACAACTAGCGGGTCATACAATGAGCAGTTCTTC.

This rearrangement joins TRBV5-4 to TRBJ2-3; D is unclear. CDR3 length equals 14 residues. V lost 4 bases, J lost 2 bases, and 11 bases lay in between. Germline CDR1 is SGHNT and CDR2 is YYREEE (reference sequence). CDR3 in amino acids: CASSPRDLTDTQYF. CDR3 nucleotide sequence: TGTGCCAGCAGCCCCCGCGATCTCACAGATACGCAGTATTTT.

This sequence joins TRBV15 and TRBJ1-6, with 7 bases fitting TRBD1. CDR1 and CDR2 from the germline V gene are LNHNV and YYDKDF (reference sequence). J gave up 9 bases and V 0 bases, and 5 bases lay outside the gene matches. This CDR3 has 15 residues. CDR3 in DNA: TGTGCCACCAGCAGAGAAGACAGGGAAGTTTCACCCCTCCACTTT. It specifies CATSREDREVSPLHF.

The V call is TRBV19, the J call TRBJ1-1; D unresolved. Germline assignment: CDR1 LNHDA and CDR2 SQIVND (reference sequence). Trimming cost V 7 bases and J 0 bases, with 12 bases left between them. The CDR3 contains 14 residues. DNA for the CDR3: TGTGCCAGTAAAGAGGTTGGTGTGAACACTGAAGCTTTCTTT. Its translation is CASKEVGVNTEAFF. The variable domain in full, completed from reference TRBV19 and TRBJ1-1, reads DGGITQSPKYLFRKEGQNVTLSCEQNLNHDAMYWYRQDPGQGLRLIYYSQIVNDFQKGDIAEGYSVSREKKESFPLTVTSAQKNPTAFYLCASKEVGVNTEAFFGQGTRLTVV.

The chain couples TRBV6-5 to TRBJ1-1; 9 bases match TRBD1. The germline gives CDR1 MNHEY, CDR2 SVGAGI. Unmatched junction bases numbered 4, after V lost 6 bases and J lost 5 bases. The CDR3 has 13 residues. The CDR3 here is CASSLQGATEAFF. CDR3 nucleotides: TGTGCCAGCAGCCTACAGGGGGCGACTGAAGCTTTCTTT.

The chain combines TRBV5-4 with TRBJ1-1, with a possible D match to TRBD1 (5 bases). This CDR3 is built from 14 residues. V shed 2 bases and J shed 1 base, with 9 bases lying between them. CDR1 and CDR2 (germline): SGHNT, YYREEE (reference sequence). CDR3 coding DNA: TGTGCCAGCAGCTTCGGACACACGAACACTGAAGCTTTCTTT. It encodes CASSFGHTNTEAFF.

The CDR3 DNA sequence: TGTGCCAGTAGTATAGCTGGCCAGGGGGGAAACACCATATATTTT. This translates into CASSIAGQGGNTIYF. The chain recombines TRBV19 with TRBJ1-3; TRBD1 might be the D (6 bases). The germline V gene encodes CDR1 LNHDA and CDR2 SQIVND (reference sequence). CDR3 length: 15 amino acids. V shed 1 base and J shed 4 bases, with 11 bases lying between them.

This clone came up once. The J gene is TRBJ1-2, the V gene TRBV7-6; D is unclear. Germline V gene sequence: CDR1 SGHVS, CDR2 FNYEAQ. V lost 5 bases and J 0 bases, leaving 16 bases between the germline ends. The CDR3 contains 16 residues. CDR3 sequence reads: CASSPPRSSTNYGYTF. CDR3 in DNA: TGTGCCAGCAGCCCCCCCCGGAGCTCCACTAACTATGGCTACACCTTC. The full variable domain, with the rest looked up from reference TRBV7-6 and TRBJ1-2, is GAGVSQSPRYKVTKRGQDVALRCDPISGHVSLYWYRQALGQGPEFLTYFNYEAQQDKSGLPNDRFSAERPEGSISTLTIQRTEQRDSAMYRCASSPPRSSTNYGYTFGSGTRLTVV.

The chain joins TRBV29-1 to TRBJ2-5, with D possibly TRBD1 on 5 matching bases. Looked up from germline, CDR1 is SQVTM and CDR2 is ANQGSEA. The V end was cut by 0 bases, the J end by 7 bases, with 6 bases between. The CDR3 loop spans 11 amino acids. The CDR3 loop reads CSVEDQGTQYF. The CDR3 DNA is TGCAGCGTTGAAGATCAGGGGACCCAGTACTTC.

In DNA form, the CDR3 reads TGTGCCAGCAGCCGCCCGGGGGGACCGTCCAAATCCTACGAGCAGTACTTC. Protein product: CASSRPGGPSKSYEQYF. V and J are TRBV7-9 and TRBJ2-7; 7 nucleotides match TRBD2. CDR1 and CDR2 from the germline V gene are SEHNR and FQNEAQ (reference sequence). The CDR3 has 17 amino acids. The ends lost 5 bases at V and 1 base at J; junction bases unmatched: 14.